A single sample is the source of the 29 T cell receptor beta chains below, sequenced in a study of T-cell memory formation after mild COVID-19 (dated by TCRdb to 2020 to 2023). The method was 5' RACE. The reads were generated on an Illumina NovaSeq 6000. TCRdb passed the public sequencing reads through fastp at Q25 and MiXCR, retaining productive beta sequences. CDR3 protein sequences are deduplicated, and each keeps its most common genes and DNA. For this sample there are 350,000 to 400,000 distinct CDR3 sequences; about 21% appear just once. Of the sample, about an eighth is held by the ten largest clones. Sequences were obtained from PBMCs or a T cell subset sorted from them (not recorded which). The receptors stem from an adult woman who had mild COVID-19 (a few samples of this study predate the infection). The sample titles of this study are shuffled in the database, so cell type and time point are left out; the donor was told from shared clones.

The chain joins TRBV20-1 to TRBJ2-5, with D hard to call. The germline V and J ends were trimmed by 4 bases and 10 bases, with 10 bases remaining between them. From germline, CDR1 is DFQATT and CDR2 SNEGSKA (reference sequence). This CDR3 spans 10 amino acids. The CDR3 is CSAMSRSQYF. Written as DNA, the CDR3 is TGCAGTGCTATGAGCCGGAGCCAGTACTTC.

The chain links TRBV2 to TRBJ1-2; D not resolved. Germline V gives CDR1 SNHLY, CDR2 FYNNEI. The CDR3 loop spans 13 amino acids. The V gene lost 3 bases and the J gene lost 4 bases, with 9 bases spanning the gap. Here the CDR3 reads CASSERTTYGYTF. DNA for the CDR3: TGTGCCAGCAGTGAGAGAACTACCTATGGCTACACCTTC.

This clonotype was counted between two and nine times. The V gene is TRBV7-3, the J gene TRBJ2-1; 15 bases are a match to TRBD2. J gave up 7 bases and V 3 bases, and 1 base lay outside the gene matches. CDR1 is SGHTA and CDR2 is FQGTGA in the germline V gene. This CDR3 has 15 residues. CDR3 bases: TGTGCCAGCAGCTTCGGACTAGCGGGAGGGAATGAGCAGTTCTTC. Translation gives CASSFGLAGGNEQFF.

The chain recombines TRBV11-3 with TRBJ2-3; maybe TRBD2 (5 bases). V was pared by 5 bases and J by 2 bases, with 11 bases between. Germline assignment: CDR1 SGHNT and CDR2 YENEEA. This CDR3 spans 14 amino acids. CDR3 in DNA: TGTGCCAGCAGCCCCTTTCTAGCCACAGATACGCAGTATTTT. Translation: CASSPFLATDTQYF.

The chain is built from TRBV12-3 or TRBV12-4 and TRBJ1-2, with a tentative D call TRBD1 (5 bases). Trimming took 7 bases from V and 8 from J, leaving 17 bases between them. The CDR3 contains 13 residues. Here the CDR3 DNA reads TGTGCCAGCAACTTCAACGGACATTCGGGCTACACCTTC. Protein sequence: CASNFNGHSGYTF.

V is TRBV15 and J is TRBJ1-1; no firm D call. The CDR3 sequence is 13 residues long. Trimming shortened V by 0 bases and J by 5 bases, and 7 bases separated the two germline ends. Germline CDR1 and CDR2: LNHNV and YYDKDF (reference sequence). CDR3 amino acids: CATSRDRVTEAFF. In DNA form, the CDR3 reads TGTGCCACCAGCAGAGATCGGGTTACTGAAGCTTTCTTT.

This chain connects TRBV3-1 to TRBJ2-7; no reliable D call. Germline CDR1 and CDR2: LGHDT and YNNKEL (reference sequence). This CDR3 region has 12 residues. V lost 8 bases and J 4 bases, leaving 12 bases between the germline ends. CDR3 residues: CASADLGYEQYF. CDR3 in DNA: TGTGCCAGCGCCGATTTGGGATACGAGCAGTACTTC.

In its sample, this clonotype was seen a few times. CDR3 loop: CASSKTGTGLIEQYF. The CDR3 bases are TGTGCCAGCAGCAAGACCGGGACAGGGTTGATTGAGCAGTACTTC. J is TRBJ2-7 and V is TRBV5-5, with 9 bases identical to TRBD1. Germline CDR1 is SGHKS and CDR2 is YYEKEE (reference sequence). J gave up 7 bases and V 4 bases, and 12 bases lay outside the gene matches. There are 15 residues in the CDR3.

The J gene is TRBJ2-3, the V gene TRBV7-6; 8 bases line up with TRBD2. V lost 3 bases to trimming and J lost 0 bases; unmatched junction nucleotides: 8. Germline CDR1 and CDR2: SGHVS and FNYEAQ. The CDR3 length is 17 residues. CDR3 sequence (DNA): TGTGCCAGCAGCTTCGGGGGGGGGGCTCCCAGCACAGATACGCAGTATTTT. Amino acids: CASSFGGGAPSTDTQYF.

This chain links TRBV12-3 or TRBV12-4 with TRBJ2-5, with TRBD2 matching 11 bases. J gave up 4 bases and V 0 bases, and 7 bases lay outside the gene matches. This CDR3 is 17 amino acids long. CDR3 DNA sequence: TGTGCCAGCAGTTTAGCGCCGGTAGCGGGAGGGTCAGAGACCCAGTACTTC. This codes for CASSLAPVAGGSETQYF.

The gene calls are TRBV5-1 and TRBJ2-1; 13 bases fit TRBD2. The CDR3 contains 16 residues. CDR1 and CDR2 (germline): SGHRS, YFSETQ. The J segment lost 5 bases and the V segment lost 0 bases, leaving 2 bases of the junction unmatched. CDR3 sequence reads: CASSLAGLAGNNEQFF. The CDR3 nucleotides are TGCGCCAGCAGCTTGGCGGGACTAGCGGGGAACAATGAGCAGTTCTTC.

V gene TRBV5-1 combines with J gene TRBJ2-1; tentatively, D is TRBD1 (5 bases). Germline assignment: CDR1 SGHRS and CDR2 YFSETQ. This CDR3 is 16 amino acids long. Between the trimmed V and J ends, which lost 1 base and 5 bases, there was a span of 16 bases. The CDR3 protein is CASSLYRPGSNNEQFF. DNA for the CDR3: TGCGCCAGCAGCTTGTACAGGCCAGGAAGCAACAATGAGCAGTTCTTC. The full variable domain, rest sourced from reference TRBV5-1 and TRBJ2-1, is KAGVTQTPRYLIKTRGQQVTLSCSPISGHRSVSWYQQTPGQGLQFLFEYFSETQRNKGNFPGRFSGRQFSNSRSEMNVSTLELGDSALYLCASSLYRPGSNNEQFFGPGTRLTVL.

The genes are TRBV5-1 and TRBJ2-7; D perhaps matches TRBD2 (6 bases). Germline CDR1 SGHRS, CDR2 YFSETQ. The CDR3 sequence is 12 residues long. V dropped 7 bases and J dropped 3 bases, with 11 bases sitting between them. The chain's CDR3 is CASGNGGYEQYF. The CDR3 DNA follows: TGCGCCAGCGGCAACGGGGGCTACGAGCAGTACTTC.

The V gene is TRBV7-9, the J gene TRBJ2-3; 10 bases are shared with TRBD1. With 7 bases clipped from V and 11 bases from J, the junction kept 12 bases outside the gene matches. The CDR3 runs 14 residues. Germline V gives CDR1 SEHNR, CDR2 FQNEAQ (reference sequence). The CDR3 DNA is TGTGCCAGCATCGACAGGGGGCGACCCTTTTGGCAGTATTTT. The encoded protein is CASIDRGRPFWQYF.

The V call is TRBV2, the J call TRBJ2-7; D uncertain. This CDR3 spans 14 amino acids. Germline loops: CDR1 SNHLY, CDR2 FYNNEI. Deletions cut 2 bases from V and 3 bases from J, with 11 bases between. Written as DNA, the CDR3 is TGTGCCAGCAGTGAACGACTCCTGTTCTACGAGCAGTACTTC. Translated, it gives CASSERLLFYEQYF.

The CDR3 nucleotides are TGTGCCAGCAGTCCCTCGGGAATGAGTACTGAAGCTTTCTTT. Protein: CASSPSGMSTEAFF. The rearrangement uses TRBV12-3 or TRBV12-4 and TRBJ1-1; no definite D call. V lost 5 bases, J lost 5 bases, and 15 bases lay in between. This CDR3 contains 14 residues.

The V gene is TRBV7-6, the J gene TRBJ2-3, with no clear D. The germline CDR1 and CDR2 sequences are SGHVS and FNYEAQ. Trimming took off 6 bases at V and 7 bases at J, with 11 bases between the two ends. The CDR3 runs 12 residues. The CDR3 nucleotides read TGTGCCAGCAGGTCCACGGTGAATACGCAGTATTTT. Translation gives CASRSTVNTQYF.

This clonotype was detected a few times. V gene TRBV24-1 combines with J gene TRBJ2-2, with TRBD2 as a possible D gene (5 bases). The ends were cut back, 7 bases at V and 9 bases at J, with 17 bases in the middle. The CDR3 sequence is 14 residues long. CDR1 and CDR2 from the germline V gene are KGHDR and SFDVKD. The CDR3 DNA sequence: TGTGCCACCAGCGCCCCGGGATCTAATCGGGAGCTGTTTTTT. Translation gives CATSAPGSNRELFF.

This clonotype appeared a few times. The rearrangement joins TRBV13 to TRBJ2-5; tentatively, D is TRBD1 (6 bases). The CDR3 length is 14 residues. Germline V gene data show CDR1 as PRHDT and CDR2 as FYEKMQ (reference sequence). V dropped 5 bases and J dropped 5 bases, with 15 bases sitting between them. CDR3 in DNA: TGTGCCAGCAGCGGTAACAGGGATAGGGAGACCCAGTACTTC. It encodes CASSGNRDRETQYF.

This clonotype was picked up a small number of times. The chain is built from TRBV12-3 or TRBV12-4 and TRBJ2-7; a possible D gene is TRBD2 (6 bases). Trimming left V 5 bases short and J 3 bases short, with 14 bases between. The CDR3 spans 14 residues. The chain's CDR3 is CASSGGLGLYEQYF. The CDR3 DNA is TGTGCCAGCAGTGGGGGGTTAGGGCTCTACGAGCAGTACTTC.

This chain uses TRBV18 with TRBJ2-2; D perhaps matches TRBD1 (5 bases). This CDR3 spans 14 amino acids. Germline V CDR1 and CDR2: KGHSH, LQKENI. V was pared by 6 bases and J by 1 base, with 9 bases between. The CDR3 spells CASSLQENTGELFF. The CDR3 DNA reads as TGTGCCAGCTCCCTACAGGAGAACACCGGGGAGCTGTTTTTT.

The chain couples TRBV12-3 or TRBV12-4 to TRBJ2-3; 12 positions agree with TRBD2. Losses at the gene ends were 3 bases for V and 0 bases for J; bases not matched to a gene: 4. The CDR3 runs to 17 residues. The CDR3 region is CASSFHGLAGSTDTQYF. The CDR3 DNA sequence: TGTGCCAGCAGTTTCCACGGACTAGCGGGGAGCACAGATACGCAGTATTTT.

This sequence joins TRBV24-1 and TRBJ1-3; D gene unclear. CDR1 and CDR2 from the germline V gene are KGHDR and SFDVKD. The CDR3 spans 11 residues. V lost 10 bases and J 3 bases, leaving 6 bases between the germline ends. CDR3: CATSVGNTIYF. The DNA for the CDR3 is TGTGCCACTTCTGTTGGAAACACCATATATTTT.

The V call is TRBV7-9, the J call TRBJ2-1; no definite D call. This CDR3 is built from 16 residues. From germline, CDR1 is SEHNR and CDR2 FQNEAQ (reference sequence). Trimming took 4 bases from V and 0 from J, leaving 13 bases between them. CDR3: CASSSSSASSYNEQFF. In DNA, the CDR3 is TGTGCCAGCAGCTCCTCTTCAGCCTCCTCCTACAATGAGCAGTTCTTC.

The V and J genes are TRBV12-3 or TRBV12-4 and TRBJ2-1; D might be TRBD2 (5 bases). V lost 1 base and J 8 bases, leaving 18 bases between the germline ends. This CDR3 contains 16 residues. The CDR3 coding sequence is TGTGCCAGCAGTTTAGGCATGGCGGGTGGATTACATGAGCAGTTCTTC. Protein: CASSLGMAGGLHEQFF.

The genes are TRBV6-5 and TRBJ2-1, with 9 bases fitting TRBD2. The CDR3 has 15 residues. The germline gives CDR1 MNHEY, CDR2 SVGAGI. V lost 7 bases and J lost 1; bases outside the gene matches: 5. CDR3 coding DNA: TGTGCCAGCAACTTAGCGGGGGAATCCTACAATGAGCAGTTCTTC. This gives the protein CASNLAGESYNEQFF.

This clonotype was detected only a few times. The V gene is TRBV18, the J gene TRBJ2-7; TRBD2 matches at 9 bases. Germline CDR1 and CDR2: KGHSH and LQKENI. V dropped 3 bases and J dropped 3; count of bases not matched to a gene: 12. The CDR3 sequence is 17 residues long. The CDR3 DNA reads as TGTGCCAGCTCACCTGGGCCAAGACTAGCGGACAACTACGAGCAGTACTTC. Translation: CASSPGPRLADNYEQYF.

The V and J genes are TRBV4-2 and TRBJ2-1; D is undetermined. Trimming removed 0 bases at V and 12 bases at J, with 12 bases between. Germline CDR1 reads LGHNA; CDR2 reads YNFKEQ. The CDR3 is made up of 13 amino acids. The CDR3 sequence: CASSQEMIGRQFF. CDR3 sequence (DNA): TGTGCCAGCAGCCAAGAGATGATCGGGCGGCAGTTCTTC.

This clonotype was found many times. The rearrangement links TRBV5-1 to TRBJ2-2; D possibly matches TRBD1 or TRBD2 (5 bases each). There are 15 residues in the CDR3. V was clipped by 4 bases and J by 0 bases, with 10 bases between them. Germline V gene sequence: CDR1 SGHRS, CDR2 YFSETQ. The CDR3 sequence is CASSTGTANTGELFF. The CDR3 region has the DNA TGCGCCAGCAGCACGGGGACGGCGAACACCGGGGAGCTGTTTTTT.